This T cell receptor beta chain derives from a study of blood T cell repertoires in COVID-19. Study information: Samples came from the United States, Italy and Spain, spanning acute and convalescent COVID-19. T cells, B-cell-depleted T cells, or PBMCs supplied cDNA or gDNA.

Recruited during active infection, patients (from Seattle) were subsequently followed longitudinally. Source study methods: Reference gene primer amplification in the assay estimated nucleated cell counts. Assay: immunoSEQ multiplex PCR; the TCRdb copy retains only in-frame clones and omits some. That table gives V, J and clone size, and the DNA gave D and trimming. The sample has approximately 170,000 clones, roughly nine tenths seen once. This receptor was identified in a woman aged 60 to 75 with COVID-19, enrolled during active disease. What was sequenced was peripheral blood.

The CDR3 DNA sequence: TGTGCCAGCAGCGTAGAGGACCCGGGGGATTCACCCCTCCACTTT. Translating gives CASSVEDPGDSPLHF. The chain joins TRBV9 to TRBJ1-6, with a weak D call TRBD1 (5 bases). The CDR3 is 15 residues long. V lost 0 bases and J lost 8, with 12 bases in between. The V gene's germline CDR1 is SGDLS and CDR2 YYNGEE.